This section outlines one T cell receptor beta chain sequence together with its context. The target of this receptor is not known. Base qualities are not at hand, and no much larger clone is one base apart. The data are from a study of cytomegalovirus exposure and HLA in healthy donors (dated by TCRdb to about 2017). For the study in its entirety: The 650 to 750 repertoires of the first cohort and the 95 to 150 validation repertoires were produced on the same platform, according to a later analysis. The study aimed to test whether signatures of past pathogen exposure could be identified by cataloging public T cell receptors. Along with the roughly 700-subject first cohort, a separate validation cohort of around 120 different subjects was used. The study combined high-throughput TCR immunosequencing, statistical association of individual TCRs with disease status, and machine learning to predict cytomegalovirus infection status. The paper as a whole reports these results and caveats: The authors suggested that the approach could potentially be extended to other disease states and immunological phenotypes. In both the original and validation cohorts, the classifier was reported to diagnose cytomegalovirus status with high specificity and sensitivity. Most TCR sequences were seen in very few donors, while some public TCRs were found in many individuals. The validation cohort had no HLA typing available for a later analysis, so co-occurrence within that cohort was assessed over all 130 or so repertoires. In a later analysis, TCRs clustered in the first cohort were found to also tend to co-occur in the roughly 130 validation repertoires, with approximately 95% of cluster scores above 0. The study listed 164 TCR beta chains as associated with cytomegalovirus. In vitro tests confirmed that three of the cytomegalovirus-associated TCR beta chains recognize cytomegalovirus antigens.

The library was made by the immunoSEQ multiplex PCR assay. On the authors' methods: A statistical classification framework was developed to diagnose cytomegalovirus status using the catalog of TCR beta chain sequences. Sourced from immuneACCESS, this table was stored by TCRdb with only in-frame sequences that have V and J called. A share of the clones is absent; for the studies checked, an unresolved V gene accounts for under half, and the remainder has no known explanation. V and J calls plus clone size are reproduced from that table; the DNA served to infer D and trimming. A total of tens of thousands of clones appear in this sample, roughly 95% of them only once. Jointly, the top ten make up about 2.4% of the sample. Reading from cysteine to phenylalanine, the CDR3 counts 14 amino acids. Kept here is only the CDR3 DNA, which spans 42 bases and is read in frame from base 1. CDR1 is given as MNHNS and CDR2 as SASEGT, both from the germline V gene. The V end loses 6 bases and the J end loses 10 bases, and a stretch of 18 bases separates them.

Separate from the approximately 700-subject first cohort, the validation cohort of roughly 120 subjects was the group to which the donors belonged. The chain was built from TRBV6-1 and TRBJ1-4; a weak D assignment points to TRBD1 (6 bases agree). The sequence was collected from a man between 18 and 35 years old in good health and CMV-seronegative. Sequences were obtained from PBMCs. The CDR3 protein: CASRGGAREGKLFF. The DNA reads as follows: TGTGCCAGCAGGGGGGGGGCCAGGGAGGGAAAACTGTTTTTT.